This T cell receptor (beta chain) was obtained from a study of blood T cell repertoires in COVID-19. Study details: Samples taken during acute and convalescent COVID-19 were collected in the United States, Italy and Spain. T cells, B-cell-depleted T cells, or PBMCs provided the cDNA or gDNA that served as material.

Study members were between roughly 18 and 90 years old and lived in 24 US regions. Clinical histories supplied by participants themselves formed the basis of cohort assignment. Only in-frame clones appear in the TCRdb table, and some are missing; sequencing was by immunoSEQ multiplex PCR. The sample records about 270,000 clones, around 89% being singletons. Sequenced: PBMCs or T cells enriched from blood (not recorded which). This TCR was recovered from a woman younger than 45 with acute COVID-19.

CDR3 loop: CASSTFSGVTDTQYF. DNA for the CDR3: TGTGCCAGTAGTACGTTTAGCGGGGTCACAGATACGCAGTATTTT. The chain is built from TRBV19 and TRBJ2-3; 8 bases align to TRBD2. The V gene's germline CDR1 is LNHDA and CDR2 SQIVND (reference sequence). The V gene end was trimmed by 4 bases and the J gene end by 2 bases; junction bases not matched to a gene: 5. This CDR3 is 15 amino acids long.